This section outlines one T cell receptor (beta chain) sequence together with its context. This record belongs to a study of CD8 T cells in Susac syndrome. This CDR3 has 13 residues. CDR1 and CDR2 (germline): KGHDR, SFDVKD. Trimming shortened V by 5 bases and J by 6 bases, and 10 bases separated the two germline ends. Sequencing targeted TCR beta in T cells from blood (CD8+ and CD4+). The multiple sclerosis controls were treatment-naive patients with relapsing-remitting disease that was stable or active. Isolation of CD8+ and CD4+ T cells was performed negatively, whereas enrichment of TEMRA cells was done by FACS. Reverse transcription of roughly 0.5 to 1 ug RNA was carried out with random hexamers. TCRdb re-called the immunoSEQ multiplex PCR reads through MiXCR, storing one row per CDR3 protein. The sample yields fewer than 350,000 distinct CDR3 sequences, approximately 85% seen once.

This receptor was obtained from a human donor with multiple sclerosis. Sequenced input: CD8+ T cells from PBMCs. The chain has TRBV24-1 and TRBJ2-1; D is possibly TRBD2 (5 bases). Here the CDR3 reads CATSASGINEQFF. Written as DNA, the CDR3 is TGTGCCACCAGTGCAAGCGGTATCAATGAGCAGTTCTTC.